This T cell receptor (beta chain) was documented in a study of a mutant IDH1 vaccine in newly diagnosed glioma. Measured with immunoSEQ multiplex PCR; TCRdb has only the in-frame clones, and not every one. The repertoire holds tens of thousands of clones, over 70% seen once, with 5% to 6.5% in the top ten. From germline, CDR1 is MNHEY and CDR2 SVGAGI. Deletions cut 10 bases from V and 5 bases from J, with 10 bases between. The CDR3 covers 11 residues. Noted time point: week 11, during vaccination. Each dose delivered 300 ug of mutant IDH1 20-mer peptide subcutaneously with imiquimod. With respect to this clone: Its antigen remains unknown.

The origin of this receptor is a man in his fifties with glioma. The V call is TRBV6-5, the J call TRBJ2-3; D is ambiguous. This specimen was PBMCs, taken from a glioma patient whose treatment included an IDH1 peptide vaccine. CDR3 in amino acids: CATQVGDTQYF. Here the CDR3 DNA reads TGTGCCACCCAAGTGGGAGATACGCAGTATTTT.